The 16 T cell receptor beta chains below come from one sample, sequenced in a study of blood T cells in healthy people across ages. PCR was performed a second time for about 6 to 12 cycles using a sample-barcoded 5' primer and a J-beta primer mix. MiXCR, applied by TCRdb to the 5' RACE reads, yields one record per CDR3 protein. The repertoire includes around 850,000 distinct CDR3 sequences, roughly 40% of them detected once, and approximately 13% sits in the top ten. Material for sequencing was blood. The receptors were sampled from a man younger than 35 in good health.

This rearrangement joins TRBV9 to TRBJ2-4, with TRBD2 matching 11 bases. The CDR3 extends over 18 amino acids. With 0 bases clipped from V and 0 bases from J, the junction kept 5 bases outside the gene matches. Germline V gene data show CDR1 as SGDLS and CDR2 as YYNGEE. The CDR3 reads CASSVALAGGLAKNIQYF. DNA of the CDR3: TGTGCCAGCAGCGTAGCCCTAGCGGGGGGCCTAGCCAAAAACATTCAGTACTTC.

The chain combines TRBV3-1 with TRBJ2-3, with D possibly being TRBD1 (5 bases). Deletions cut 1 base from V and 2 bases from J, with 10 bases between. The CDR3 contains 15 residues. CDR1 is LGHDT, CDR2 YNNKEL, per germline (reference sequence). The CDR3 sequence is CASSQGTGATDTQYF. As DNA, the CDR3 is TGTGCCAGCAGCCAAGGCACAGGAGCCACAGATACGCAGTATTTT.

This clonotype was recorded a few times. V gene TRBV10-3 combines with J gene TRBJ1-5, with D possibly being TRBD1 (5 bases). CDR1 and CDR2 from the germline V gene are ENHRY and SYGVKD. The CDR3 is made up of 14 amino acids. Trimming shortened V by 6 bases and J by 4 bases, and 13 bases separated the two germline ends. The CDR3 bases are TGTGCCATCAGGGGGGACGGAGAGAATCAGCCCCAGCATTTT. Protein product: CAIRGDGENQPQHF.

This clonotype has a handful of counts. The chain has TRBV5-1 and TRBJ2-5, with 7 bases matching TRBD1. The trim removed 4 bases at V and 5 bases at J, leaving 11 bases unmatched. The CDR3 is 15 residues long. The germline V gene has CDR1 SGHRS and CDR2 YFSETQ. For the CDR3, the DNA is TGCGCCAGCAGCCTACCGACAGGGCTTGGCGAGACCCAGTACTTC. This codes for CASSLPTGLGETQYF.

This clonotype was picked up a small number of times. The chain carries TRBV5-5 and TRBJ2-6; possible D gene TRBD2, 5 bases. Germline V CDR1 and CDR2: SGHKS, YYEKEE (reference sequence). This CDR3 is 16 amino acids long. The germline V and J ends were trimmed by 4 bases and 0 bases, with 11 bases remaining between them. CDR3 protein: CASSIGLFSGANVLTF. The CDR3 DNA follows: TGTGCCAGCAGCATAGGACTGTTCTCTGGGGCCAACGTCCTGACTTTC.

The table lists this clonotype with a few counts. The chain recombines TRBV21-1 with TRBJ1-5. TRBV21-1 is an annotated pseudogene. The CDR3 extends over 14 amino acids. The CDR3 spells CASSALPGNQPQHF. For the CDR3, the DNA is TGTGCCAGCAGCGCCCTCCCCGGCAATCAGCCCCAGCATTTT.

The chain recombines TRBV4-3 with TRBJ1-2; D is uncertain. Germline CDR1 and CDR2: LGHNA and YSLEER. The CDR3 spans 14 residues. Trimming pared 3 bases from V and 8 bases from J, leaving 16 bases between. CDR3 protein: CASSQDRAPVGYTF. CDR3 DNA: TGCGCCAGCAGCCAGGATCGGGCCCCGGTCGGCTACACCTTC.

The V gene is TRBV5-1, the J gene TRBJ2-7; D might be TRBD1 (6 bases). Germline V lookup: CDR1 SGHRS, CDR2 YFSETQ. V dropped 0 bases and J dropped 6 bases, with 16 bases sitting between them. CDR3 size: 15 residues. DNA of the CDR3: TGCGCCAGCAGCTTGGGGGGGCTAGAAATAAGCGAGCAGTACTTC. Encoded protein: CASSLGGLEISEQYF.

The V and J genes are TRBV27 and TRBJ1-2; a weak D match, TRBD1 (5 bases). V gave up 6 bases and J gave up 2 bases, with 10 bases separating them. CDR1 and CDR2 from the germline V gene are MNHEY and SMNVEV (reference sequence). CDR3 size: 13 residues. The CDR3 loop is CASSWDVNYGYTF. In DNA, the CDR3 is TGTGCCAGCAGCTGGGACGTCAACTATGGCTACACCTTC.

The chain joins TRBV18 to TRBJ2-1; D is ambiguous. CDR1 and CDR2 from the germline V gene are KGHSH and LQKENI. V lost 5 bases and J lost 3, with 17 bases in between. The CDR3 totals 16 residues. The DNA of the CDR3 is TGTGCCAGCTCAACCAATATGGGATCGGACTACAATGAGCAGTTCTTC. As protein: CASSTNMGSDYNEQFF.

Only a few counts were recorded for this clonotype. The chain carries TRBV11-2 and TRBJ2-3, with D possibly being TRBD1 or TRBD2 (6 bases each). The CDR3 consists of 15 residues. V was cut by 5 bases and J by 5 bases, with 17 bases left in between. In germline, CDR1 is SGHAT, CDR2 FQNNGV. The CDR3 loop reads CASSRIGGQKDTQYF. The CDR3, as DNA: TGTGCCAGCAGCCGGATTGGGGGGCAGAAAGATACGCAGTATTTT.

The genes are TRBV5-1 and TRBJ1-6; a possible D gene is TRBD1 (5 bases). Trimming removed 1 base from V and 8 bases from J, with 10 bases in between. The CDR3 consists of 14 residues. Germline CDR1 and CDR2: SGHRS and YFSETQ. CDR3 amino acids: CASSLRGVDSPLHF. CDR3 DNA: TGCGCCAGCAGCTTGCGGGGGGTTGATTCACCCCTCCACTTT.

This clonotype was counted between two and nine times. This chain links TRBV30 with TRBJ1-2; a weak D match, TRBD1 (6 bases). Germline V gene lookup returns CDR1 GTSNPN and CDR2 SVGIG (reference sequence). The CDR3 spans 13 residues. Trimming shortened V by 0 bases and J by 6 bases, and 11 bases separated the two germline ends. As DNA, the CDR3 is TGTGCCTGGAGTGTACAGGGCGCTGATGGCTACACCTTC. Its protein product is CAWSVQGADGYTF.

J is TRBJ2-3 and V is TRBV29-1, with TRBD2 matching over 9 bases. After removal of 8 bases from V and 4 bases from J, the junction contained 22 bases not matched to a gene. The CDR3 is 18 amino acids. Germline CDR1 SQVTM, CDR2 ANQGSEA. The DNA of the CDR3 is TGCAGCACTCACCATCTAGCGGGGTCTAGCGACGGATCAGATACGCAGTATTTT. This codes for CSTHHLAGSSDGSDTQYF.

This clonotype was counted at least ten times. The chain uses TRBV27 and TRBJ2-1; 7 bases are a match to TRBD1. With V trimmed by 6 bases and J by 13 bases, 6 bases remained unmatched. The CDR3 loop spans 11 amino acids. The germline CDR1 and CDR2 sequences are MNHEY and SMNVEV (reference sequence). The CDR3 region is CASSRDRDQFF. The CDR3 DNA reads TGTGCCAGCAGCCGAGACAGGGATCAGTTCTTC.

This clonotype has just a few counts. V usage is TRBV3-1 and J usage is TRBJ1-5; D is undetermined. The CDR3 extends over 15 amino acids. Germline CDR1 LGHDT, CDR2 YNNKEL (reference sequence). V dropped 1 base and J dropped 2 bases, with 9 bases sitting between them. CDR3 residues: CASSQGGNRNQPQHF. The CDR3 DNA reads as TGTGCCAGCAGCCAAGGAGGTAACCGCAATCAGCCCCAGCATTTT.